The 20 T cell receptor beta chains reported below all come from one sample, sequenced in a study of T cell responses to AZD1222 COVID-19 vaccine. Sequencing used immunoSEQ multiplex PCR; TCRdb keeps in-frame clones, though not all of them. This sample has around 190,000 clones, with 91% found just once. This specimen consisted of peripheral blood, obtained 28 days after the second AZD1222 dose. Source of these receptors: an adult who received the AZD1222 COVID-19 vaccine.

CDR3 residues: CASSAPALPTQETQYF. The CDR3 DNA follows: TGTGCCAGTAGTGCCCCTGCTCTACCCACCCAAGAGACCCAGTACTTC. The V call is TRBV19, the J call TRBJ2-5; D ambiguous. CDR3 length: 16 amino acids. Between the trimmed V and J ends, which lost 5 bases and 1 base, there was a span of 17 bases. In germline, CDR1 is LNHDA, CDR2 SQIVND (reference sequence).

The V and J genes are TRBV7-3 and TRBJ2-3; tentatively, D is TRBD1 (6 bases). The CDR3 totals 13 residues. V was pared by 5 bases and J by 2 bases, with 8 bases between. Germline lookup yields CDR1 SGHTA and CDR2 FQGTGA. CDR3 loop: CASSPGDTDTQYF. CDR3 coding DNA: TGTGCCAGCAGCCCAGGGGACACAGATACGCAGTATTTT.

The gene calls are TRBV6-2 or TRBV6-3 and TRBJ1-1, with TRBD1 identical over 8 bases. The CDR3 has 14 amino acids. CDR1 and CDR2 (germline): MNHEY, SVGEGT. V shed 6 bases, J shed 4 bases, and the junction held 7 bases outside the gene matches. In nucleotides, the CDR3 is TGTGCCAGCAGCCGTGGACAGGGCGGCACTGAAGCTTTCTTT. The encoded protein is CASSRGQGGTEAFF.

The V call is TRBV4-2, the J call TRBJ1-4; tentative D call: TRBD1 (5 bases). The CDR3 spans 15 residues. V lost 1 base and J 8 bases, leaving 14 bases between the germline ends. CDR1 and CDR2 from the germline V gene are LGHNA and YNFKEQ. CDR3: CASSQVGTQVEKLFF. CDR3 nucleotide sequence: TGTGCCAGCAGCCAAGTTGGGACTCAGGTCGAAAAACTGTTTTTT.

This chain uses TRBV9 with TRBJ2-3; D ambiguous. The CDR3 is 13 amino acids. V was trimmed by 0 bases and J by 3 bases, leaving 5 bases between them. In germline, CDR1 is SGDLS, CDR2 YYNGEE. The CDR3 region is CASSVDGTDTQYF. CDR3 bases: TGTGCCAGCAGCGTAGACGGGACAGATACGCAGTATTTT.

The chain is built from TRBV6-6 and TRBJ2-7, with TRBD1 identical over 8 bases. Germline CDR1 is MNHNY and CDR2 is SVGAGI (reference sequence). This CDR3 is 15 amino acids long. The trim removed 6 bases at V and 1 base at J, leaving 8 bases unmatched. CDR3 DNA sequence: TGTGCCAGCAGCTATAGGACAGGGAGTTCCTACGAGCAGTACTTC. Protein sequence: CASSYRTGSSYEQYF.

This chain joins TRBV6-5 and TRBJ2-1; 9 positions agree with TRBD1. With 2 bases clipped from V and 5 bases from J, the junction kept 4 bases outside the gene matches. The germline CDR1 and CDR2 sequences are MNHEY and SVGAGI. This CDR3 region has 15 residues. The CDR3 sequence: CASSYDRGRNNEQFF. DNA of the CDR3: TGTGCCAGCAGTTACGACAGGGGGAGGAACAATGAGCAGTTCTTC.

The CDR3 coding sequence is TGTGCCAGCAGCCCCAGAACAGGGATTAGTTCACCCCTCCACTTT. Translated, it gives CASSPRTGISSPLHF. The chain couples TRBV6-5 to TRBJ1-6; a weak D match, TRBD1 (6 bases). Germline V gene data show CDR1 as MNHEY and CDR2 as SVGAGI. The CDR3 contains 15 residues. The V end lost 6 bases, the J end lost 9 bases, and 18 bases lay between the germline ends.

The chain combines TRBV6-5 with TRBJ1-2; weak D call: TRBD1 (5 bases). In germline, CDR1 is MNHEY, CDR2 SVGAGI. This CDR3 has 15 amino acids. The germline V and J ends were trimmed by 6 bases and 11 bases, with 25 bases remaining between them. The CDR3 DNA follows: TGTGCCAGCAGGGGGCGGACCGGGACTGGGTTGGGTTACACCTTC. This codes for CASRGRTGTGLGYTF.

The chain combines TRBV6-1 with TRBJ2-5, with D uncertain. Germline CDR1 MNHNS, CDR2 SASEGT. There are 13 residues in the CDR3. The V end was cut by 3 bases, the J end by 3 bases, with 8 bases between. The CDR3 region has the DNA TGTGCCAGCAGTGATTGGAGAAAAGAGACCCAGTACTTC. Its protein product is CASSDWRKETQYF.

This chain connects TRBV6-5 to TRBJ2-3; 8 bases match TRBD2. V trimming: 7 bases; J trimming: 2 bases; junction bases outside the gene matches: 8. The germline CDR1 and CDR2 sequences are MNHEY and SVGAGI. The CDR3 runs to 15 residues. The CDR3 protein is CASTPAGATTDTQYF. The CDR3 DNA is TGTGCCAGCACTCCAGCGGGGGCGACCACAGATACGCAGTATTTT.

The chain links TRBV9 to TRBJ1-3; D is unclear. CDR3 length: 12 residues. The ends were cut back, 6 bases at V and 6 bases at J, with 10 bases in the middle. Germline-derived CDR1 and CDR2 are SGDLS and YYNGEE. CDR3 in DNA: TGTGCCAGCAATTCCGAACCAAACACCATATATTTT. It is translated as CASNSEPNTIYF.

The chain uses TRBV2 and TRBJ1-1; D is unresolved. The germline CDR1 and CDR2 sequences are SNHLY and FYNNEI. V was pared by 2 bases and J by 4 bases, with 8 bases between. This CDR3 spans 13 amino acids. The CDR3 DNA reads as TGTGCCAGCAGTGAACAGGCGGGCACTGAAGCTTTCTTT. Translating it yields CASSEQAGTEAFF.

The sample holds a few counts of this clone. The chain carries TRBV6-1 and TRBJ2-1, with D perhaps TRBD2 (5 bases). This CDR3 region has 14 residues. The ends were cut back, 0 bases at V and 7 bases at J, with 10 bases in the middle. Germline V CDR1 and CDR2: MNHNS, SASEGT. The CDR3: CASSEAARGNEQFF. The CDR3 DNA reads TGTGCCAGCAGTGAAGCCGCTAGAGGGAATGAGCAGTTCTTC.

The genes are TRBV7-9 and TRBJ1-2; 9 bases match TRBD1. This CDR3 has 13 residues. V lost 6 bases and J lost 6; bases outside the gene matches: 5. Germline V lookup: CDR1 SEHNR, CDR2 FQNEAQ (reference sequence). CDR3 nucleotide sequence: TGTGCCAGCAGACATACAGGGGGCAATGGCTACACCTTC. It translates to CASRHTGGNGYTF.

This sequence joins TRBV19 and TRBJ2-5; D ambiguous. The CDR3 is 12 amino acids. With 6 bases removed from V and 5 bases from J, the gap between germline ends came to 10 bases. Germline loops: CDR1 LNHDA, CDR2 SQIVND (reference sequence). CDR3 DNA sequence: TGTGCCAGTAGGTCACGCTTGGAGACCCAGTACTTC. It encodes CASRSRLETQYF.

This chain connects TRBV18 to TRBJ2-3; no clear D gene. Germline V CDR1 and CDR2: KGHSH, LQKENI. The CDR3 contains 15 residues. V dropped 1 base and J dropped 4 bases, with 12 bases sitting between them. The CDR3 bases are TGTGCCAGCTCACCACAGGGCCCGGGCGCAGATACGCAGTATTTT. Amino acids: CASSPQGPGADTQYF.

J is TRBJ1-6 and V is TRBV3-1 (or the pseudogene TRBV3-2); 9 bases agree with TRBD1. Germline CDR1 and CDR2: LGHDT and YNNKEL (reference sequence). Germline trimming cut 3 bases from V and 5 bases from J; bases unmatched to any gene: 5. This CDR3 spans 16 amino acids. The CDR3 DNA is TGTGCCAGCAGCCACTCCGGGACAGGGAATAATTCACCCCTCCACTTT. It yields the protein CASSHSGTGNNSPLHF.

The rearrangement uses TRBV6-2 or TRBV6-3 and TRBJ1-6, with 8 bases matching TRBD1. V lost 0 bases and J lost 14; bases outside the gene matches: 9. Per the germline V gene, CDR1 is MNHEY and CDR2 is SVGEGT. The CDR3 loop spans 15 amino acids. For the CDR3, the DNA is TGTGCCAGCAGTTACTCGAGGCAGGGGGCTGAGGCCCTCCACTTT. It encodes CASSYSRQGAEALHF.

J is TRBJ1-6 and V is TRBV15; D is unclear. CDR1 LNHNV and CDR2 YYDKDF come from the germline V gene (reference sequence). The V gene lost 0 bases and the J gene lost 9 bases, with 12 bases spanning the gap. The CDR3 contains 15 residues. The CDR3 region is CATSRDRAVASPLHF. The CDR3 DNA follows: TGTGCCACCAGCAGAGATCGCGCAGTGGCTTCACCCCTCCACTTT.